This T cell receptor (beta chain) was documented in a study of CD8+ T cells in alopecia areata. At the level of the study: Using the percentage of affected scalp area, treated patients' severity was scored.

V was pared by 7 bases and J by 0 bases, with 22 bases between. Germline CDR1 SQVTM, CDR2 ANQGSEA. This CDR3 has 18 amino acids. Treatment in this sample: oral pan-JAK inhibitor, 5-10 mg twice daily. The study, taken as a whole, reports: More clonal than normal scalp was lesional scalp, particularly alopecia totalis/universalis.

It was cDNA, reverse transcribed from extracted RNA, that served as the sequencing template. The method was immunoSEQ multiplex PCR; TCRdb's version includes in-frame clones alone and lacks a portion of them. Of about 260,000 clones listed, 60% are singletons. Turning to this clone: Its antigen remains unidentified.

The chain combines TRBV29-1 with TRBJ2-6, with D perhaps given as TRBD1 or TRBD2 (5 bases each). The clonotype comes from a human donor with alopecia areata. Sequences were derived from CD4+ T cells sorted from blood, sampled around week 52, from a patient treated with tofacitinib. CDR3: CSARTRDAASSGANVLTF. As DNA, the CDR3 is TGCAGCGCTAGAACCCGGGACGCGGCCAGCTCTGGGGCCAACGTCCTGACTTTC. Drawing the rest from reference TRBV29-1 and TRBJ2-6, the complete variable domain is SAVISQKPSRDICQRGTSLTIQCQVDSQVTMMFWYRQQPGQSLTLIATANQGSEATYESGFVIDKFPISRPNLTFSTLTVSNMSPEDSSIYLCSARTRDAASSGANVLTFGAGSRLTVL.